This is a list of T cell receptor beta chains from one sample in a study of T cell responses to AZD1222 COVID-19 vaccine. Libraries were prepared by immunoSEQ multiplex PCR; TCRdb keeps only in-frame clonotypes and omits some of them. The sample records around 160,000 clones, 90% to 95% being singletons. This specimen consisted of peripheral blood, obtained on day 0 of AZD1222 vaccination. These receptors all stem from an adult in good health. Both conserved end residues are part of each CDR3. D genes are given only for firm matches. Clone sizes are given selectively: once, few, many, or a class where the clone is expanded.

D	V	size	J	DNA	CDR3
TRBD1	TRBV9	-	TRBJ1-2	TGTGCCAGCAGCGTGAGTACAGGGGGGAACTATGGCTACACCTTC	CASSVSTGGNYGYTF
TRBD1	TRBV7-9	-	TRBJ2-5	TGTGCCAGCAGCTCAGAAGGGACAGGGGGCAAGGAGACCCAGTACTTC	CASSSEGTGGKETQYF
TRBD2	TRBV19	-	TRBJ2-3	TGTGCCAGTAGTATTAGCGGGAGTAATATAGATACGCAGTATTTT	CASSISGSNIDTQYF
TRBD1	TRBV5-4	-	TRBJ1-2	TGTGCCAGCAGCTTGTCAGGGACAGGCCATGGCTACACCTTC	CASSLSGTGHGYTF
-	TRBV5-4	-	TRBJ2-2	TGTGCCAGCAGCTTCCGGGACGCAGGTTCCGGGGAGCTGTTTTTT	CASSFRDAGSGELFF
TRBD2	TRBV3-1/TRBV3-2	-	TRBJ2-5	TGTGCCAGCAGCCGGCGGGGGACCTCGGGAGAGACCCAGTACTTC	CASSRRGTSGETQYF
TRBD2	TRBV19	-	TRBJ2-1	TGTGCCAGTAGTCTCTCCCGACTAGCGGGGGTATCCTACAATGAGCAGTTCTTC	CASSLSRLAGVSYNEQFF
TRBD1	TRBV4-2	once	TRBJ2-1	TGTGCCAGCAGCCAGGCCCCGGGACAGGGTAACAATGAGCAGTTCTTC	CASSQAPGQGNNEQFF
TRBD1	TRBV18	-	TRBJ1-5	TGTGCCAGCTCACAACAGGACAGGGGTTATCAGCCCCAGCATTTT	CASSQQDRGYQPQHF
-	TRBV7-2	-	TRBJ2-7	TGTGCCAGCAGCCCGACCGCCTACGAGCAGTACTTC	CASSPTAYEQYF
-	TRBV29-1	-	TRBJ2-3	TGCAGCGTCGCCCCCGGGACATACGAAGATACGCAGTATTTT	CSVAPGTYEDTQYF
TRBD1	TRBV6-4	-	TRBJ2-2	TGTGCCAGCAGTCCTCAGGGGGCAGCCGGGGAGCTGTTTTTT	CASSPQGAAGELFF
-	TRBV4-1	-	TRBJ1-1	TGCGCCAGCAGCCAACCTTTAATCTCAGGTACTGAAGCTTTCTTT	CASSQPLISGTEAFF
TRBD1	TRBV29-1	-	TRBJ2-3	TGCAGCGTAAGGGGGCACGGGAGCACAGATACGCAGTATTTT	CSVRGHGSTDTQYF
TRBD1	TRBV7-6	-	TRBJ2-7	TGTGCCAGCAGCTTAGCTGGACAGGGCGACGAGCAGTACTTC	CASSLAGQGDEQYF
-	TRBV6-5	-	TRBJ1-5	TGTGCCAGCAGGACCGGTGCCCGCAATCAGCCCCAGCATTTT	CASRTGARNQPQHF
-	TRBV11-2	medium-sized	TRBJ1-6	TGTGCCAGCAGCCGGAAGGAACAGGGCTTGTATTCACCCCTCCACTTT	CASSRKEQGLYSPLHF
-	TRBV2	-	TRBJ2-1	TGTGCCAGCAGTGAAGCGGGGTCGACTAGGGGAGTCTACAATGAGCAGTTCTTC	CASSEAGSTRGVYNEQFF
-	TRBV14	-	TRBJ1-2	TGTGCCAGCAGCCAAGGCACAGGGAAGGGCAACTATGGCTACACCTTC	CASSQGTGKGNYGYTF
-	TRBV5-6	-	TRBJ1-3	TGTGCCAGCAGCCCCACGAGAACCTCTGGAAACACCATATATTTT	CASSPTRTSGNTIYF
-	TRBV5-1	-	TRBJ2-7	TGCGCCAGCAGCTTCGGACATGGGAACTACGAGCAGTACTTC	CASSFGHGNYEQYF
TRBD1	TRBV11-2	-	TRBJ1-2	TGTGCCAGCAGCTTAGGACTCCCGGGGACAGCCACTAACTATGGCTACACCTTC	CASSLGLPGTATNYGYTF
TRBD2	TRBV3-1/TRBV3-2	-	TRBJ2-1	TGTGCCAGCAGCCAAGGAACCGGGACTAGCGCAGATTTCTACAATGAGCAGTTCTTC	CASSQGTGTSADFYNEQFF
-	TRBV3-1/TRBV3-2	-	TRBJ2-2	TGTGCCAGCAGCCAAGCTAGGGCCGGGGAGCTGTTTTTT	CASSQARAGELFF
TRBD1	TRBV2	-	TRBJ1-1	TGTGCCAGCATCGAGGGGGACAGGGGCACTGAAGCTTTCTTT	CASIEGDRGTEAFF
-	TRBV5-1	-	TRBJ2-2	TGCGCCAGCAGCGATCATCCAGGGAACACCGGGGAGCTGTTTTTT	CASSDHPGNTGELFF
-	TRBV4-1	once	TRBJ1-1	TGCGCCAGCAGCCGATCGTTGGAGGTTGAAGCTTTCTTT	CASSRSLEVEAFF
TRBD1	TRBV5-4	-	TRBJ1-2	TGTGCCAGCAGGACGGGGACAGTTGGTCCCTATGGCTACACCTTC	CASRTGTVGPYGYTF